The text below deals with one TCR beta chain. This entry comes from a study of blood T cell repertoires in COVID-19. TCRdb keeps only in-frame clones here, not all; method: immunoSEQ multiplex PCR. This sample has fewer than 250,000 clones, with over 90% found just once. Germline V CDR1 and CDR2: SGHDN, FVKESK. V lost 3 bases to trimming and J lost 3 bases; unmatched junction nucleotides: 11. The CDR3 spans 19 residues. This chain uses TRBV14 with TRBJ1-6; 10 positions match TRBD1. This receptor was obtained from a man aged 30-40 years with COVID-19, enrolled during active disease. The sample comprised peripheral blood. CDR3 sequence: CASSQTGTGDIFYNSPLHF. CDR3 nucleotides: TGTGCCAGCAGCCAGACCGGGACAGGGGATATTTTCTATAATTCACCCCTCCACTTT.